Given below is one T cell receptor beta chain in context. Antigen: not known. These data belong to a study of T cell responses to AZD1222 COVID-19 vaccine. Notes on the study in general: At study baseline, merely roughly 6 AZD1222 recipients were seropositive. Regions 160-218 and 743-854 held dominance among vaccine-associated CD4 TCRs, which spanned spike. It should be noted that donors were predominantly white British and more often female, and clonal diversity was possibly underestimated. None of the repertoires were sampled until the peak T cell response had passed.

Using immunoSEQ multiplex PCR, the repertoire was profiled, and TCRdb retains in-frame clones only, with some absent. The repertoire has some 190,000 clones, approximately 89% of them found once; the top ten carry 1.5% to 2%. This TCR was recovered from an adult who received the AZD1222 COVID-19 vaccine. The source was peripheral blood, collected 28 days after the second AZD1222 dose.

The CDR3 here is CASSPRESYGYTF. The CDR3 DNA reads TGTGCCAGCAGTCCCAGGGAGAGCTATGGCTACACCTTC. The J gene is TRBJ1-2, the V gene TRBV6-5; D is possibly TRBD1 (5 bases). The CDR3 sequence is 13 residues long. Germline-derived CDR1 and CDR2 are MNHEY and SVGAGI. Trimming removed 5 bases at V and 4 bases at J, with 11 bases between.